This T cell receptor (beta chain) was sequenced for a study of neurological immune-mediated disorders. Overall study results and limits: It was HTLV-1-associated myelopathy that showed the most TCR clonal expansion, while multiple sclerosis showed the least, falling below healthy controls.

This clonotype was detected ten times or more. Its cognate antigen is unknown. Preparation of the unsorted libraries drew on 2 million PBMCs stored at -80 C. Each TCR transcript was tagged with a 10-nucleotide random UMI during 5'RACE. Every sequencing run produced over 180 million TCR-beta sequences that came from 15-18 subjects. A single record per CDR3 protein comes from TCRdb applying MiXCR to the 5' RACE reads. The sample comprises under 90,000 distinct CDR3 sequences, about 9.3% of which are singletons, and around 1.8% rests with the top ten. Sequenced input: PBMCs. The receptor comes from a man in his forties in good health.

This chain's CDR3 is CASSRGLVEADRLAVEYF. The DNA of the CDR3 is TGTGCCAGCAGCCGCGGACTAGTGGAGGCTGATAGGTTAGCTGTGGAGTACTTC. The gene calls are TRBV3-1 and TRBJ2-7, with TRBD2 matching 7 bases. Germline V gene data show CDR1 as LGHDT and CDR2 as YNNKEL (reference sequence). With 4 bases clipped from V and 11 bases from J, the junction kept 26 bases outside the gene matches. The CDR3 is made up of 18 amino acids.